One sample yielded the 11 T cell receptor beta chains listed below, sequenced in a study of human T cells and chemical hapten exposure. TCRdb analysed the RACE reads with MiXCR anew, one entry per CDR3 protein. This table has some 89,000 distinct CDR3 sequences, 27% appearing once. Stated time point: patch test 3, about 24 weeks after DPC sensitization. The treatment: therapeutic diphenylcyclopropenone sensitization with weekly scalp DPC. The specimen was whole blood, collected in connection with sensitization to the hapten diphenylcyclopropenone (DPC). Source of these receptors: a man in his forties with alopecia areata. Some clones in this sample may be carry-over from other donors' samples.

A single count supports this clonotype. The chain couples TRBV6-2 or TRBV6-3 to TRBJ1-1; 7 bases line up with TRBD1. J lost 4 bases, V lost 2 bases, and 4 bases had no gene match. Germline V gives CDR1 MNHEY, CDR2 SVGEGT. The CDR3 is 14 amino acids. For the CDR3, the DNA is TGTGCCAGCAGTTACGGCGGGACAGCCACTGAAGCTTTCTTT. Translation: CASSYGGTATEAFF.

Many counts were recorded for this clonotype. The V gene is TRBV4-2, the J gene TRBJ2-6; D possibly uses TRBD1 or TRBD2 (5 bases each). Deletions cut 1 base from V and 1 base from J, with 5 bases between. Germline assignment: CDR1 LGHNA and CDR2 YNFKEQ. This CDR3 is 15 amino acids long. The CDR3 DNA follows: TGTGCCAGCAGCCAAGGGGGGTCTGGGGCCAACGTCCTGACTTTC. It translates to CASSQGGSGANVLTF.

This clonotype was detected a few times. The chain couples TRBV7-9 to TRBJ2-7; D is undetermined. CDR3 length: 13 amino acids. From germline, CDR1 is SEHNR and CDR2 FQNEAQ (reference sequence). V was cut by 5 bases and J by 3 bases, with 11 bases left in between. CDR3 in amino acids: CASSPSTVYEQYF. The CDR3 DNA follows: TGTGCCAGCAGCCCTTCTACAGTCTACGAGCAGTACTTC.

The chain employs TRBV29-1 and TRBJ2-1; maybe TRBD2 (6 bases). The V gene's germline CDR1 is SQVTM and CDR2 ANQGSEA. This CDR3 is 11 amino acids long. With 4 bases removed from V and 9 bases from J, the gap between germline ends came to 10 bases. CDR3 in DNA: TGCAGCGTTGTAACTAGCTCTGAGCAGTTCTTC. The encoded protein is CSVVTSSEQFF.

The rearrangement joins TRBV25-1 to TRBJ2-5; D is perhaps TRBD1 (6 bases). This CDR3 region has 15 residues. Germline V gives CDR1 MGHDK, CDR2 SYGVNS. Trimming shortened V by 3 bases and J by 2 bases, and 13 bases separated the two germline ends. The CDR3 region has the DNA TGTGCCAGCAGTGAGGCAGGGGCCCCACAAGAGACCCAGTACTTC. Protein sequence: CASSEAGAPQETQYF.

The sample holds a few counts of this clonotype. V and J are TRBV20-1 and TRBJ2-5; 15 nucleotides agree with TRBD2. The CDR3 is 17 amino acids. Germline V gives CDR1 DFQATT, CDR2 SNEGSKA (reference sequence). With V trimmed by 3 bases and J by 2 bases, 7 bases remained unmatched. The CDR3, as DNA: TGCAGTGCTAGCTGGACTAGCGGGAGGGGGGGGCAAGAGACCCAGTACTTC. Translated: CSASWTSGRGGQETQYF.

This clonotype turned up a few times. This sequence joins TRBV20-1 and TRBJ2-1; D might be TRBD2 (5 bases). The V gene's germline CDR1 is DFQATT and CDR2 SNEGSKA (reference sequence). The CDR3 has 16 residues. V lost 1 base, J lost 5 bases, and 18 bases lay in between. CDR3 in amino acids: CSARANGLSSDNEQFF. The CDR3 nucleotides read TGCAGTGCTAGAGCAAACGGACTCTCCTCTGACAATGAGCAGTTCTTC.

CDR3 sequence (DNA): TGTGCCAGCAGCTTGGCCAGGGCCCAAGAGACCCAGTACTTC. Its translation: CASSLARAQETQYF. The chain uses TRBV5-4 and TRBJ2-5; maybe TRBD1 (5 bases). The V gene's germline CDR1 is SGHNT and CDR2 YYREEE (reference sequence). V gave up 0 bases and J gave up 1 base, with 7 bases separating them. This CDR3 has 14 amino acids.

The chain uses TRBV28 and TRBJ2-7; 8 bases match TRBD1. The CDR3 extends over 15 amino acids. V shed 3 bases, J shed 2 bases, and the junction held 6 bases outside the gene matches. CDR1 and CDR2 from the germline V gene are MDHEN and SYDVKM. The CDR3 protein is CASSLQDRVPYEQYF. CDR3 nucleotides: TGTGCCAGCAGTTTGCAGGACAGGGTTCCCTACGAGCAGTACTTC. Based on the CDR3 plus reference TRBV28 and TRBJ2-7, the full variable domain is DVKVTQSSRYLVKRTGEKVFLECVQDMDHENMFWYRQDPGLGLRLIYFSYDVKMKEKGDIPEGYSVSREKKERFSLILESASTNQTSMYLCASSLQDRVPYEQYFGPGTRLTVT.

This clonotype was counted a few times. V gene TRBV30 combines with J gene TRBJ2-7; no definite D call. CDR3 length: 12 amino acids. The germline V and J ends were trimmed by 5 bases and 6 bases, with 14 bases remaining between them. Germline loops: CDR1 GTSNPN, CDR2 SVGIG (reference sequence). DNA for the CDR3: TGTGCCTGGGCCAACTGGGGTCTCGAGCAGTACTTC. Encoded protein: CAWANWGLEQYF.

This clonotype was counted many times. The chain recombines TRBV21-1 with TRBJ1-3; TRBD1, the table's D call, lacks a check against the DNA. TRBV21-1 constitutes a pseudogene. The CDR3 is 16 amino acids. The CDR3 nucleotides read TGTGCCAGCACCCCTGCTAGGACAGACTCTGGAAACACCATATATTTT. Amino acid sequence: CASTPARTDSGNTIYF.